This T cell receptor beta chain was captured by sequencing in a study of PD-L1 blockade in urothelial cancer. There are a few counts of this clone. Germline V CDR1 and CDR2: SGHDN, FVKESK. Trimming took 9 bases from V and 7 from J, leaving 11 bases between them. The CDR3 is made up of 11 amino acids. Sequencing used immunoSEQ multiplex PCR; TCRdb keeps in-frame clones, though not all of them. Of about 88,000 clones listed, 90% are singletons. The sample consisted of PBMCs, taken around atezolizumab (anti-PD-L1) treatment. The origin of this receptor is a man aged 55-75 years with urothelial cancer. The chain couples TRBV14 to TRBJ2-3; the D gene is possibly TRBD1 (5 bases). CDR3 protein: CASRQYNTQYF. As DNA, the CDR3 is TGTGCCAGTAGACAGTACAATACGCAGTATTTT. Variable domain in full (rest from reference TRBV14 and TRBJ2-3): EAGVTQFPSHSVIEKGQTVTLRCDPISGHDNLYWYRRVMGKEIKFLLHFVKESKQDESGMPNNRFLAERTGGTYSTLKVQPAELEDSGVYFCASRQYNTQYFGPGTRLTVL.